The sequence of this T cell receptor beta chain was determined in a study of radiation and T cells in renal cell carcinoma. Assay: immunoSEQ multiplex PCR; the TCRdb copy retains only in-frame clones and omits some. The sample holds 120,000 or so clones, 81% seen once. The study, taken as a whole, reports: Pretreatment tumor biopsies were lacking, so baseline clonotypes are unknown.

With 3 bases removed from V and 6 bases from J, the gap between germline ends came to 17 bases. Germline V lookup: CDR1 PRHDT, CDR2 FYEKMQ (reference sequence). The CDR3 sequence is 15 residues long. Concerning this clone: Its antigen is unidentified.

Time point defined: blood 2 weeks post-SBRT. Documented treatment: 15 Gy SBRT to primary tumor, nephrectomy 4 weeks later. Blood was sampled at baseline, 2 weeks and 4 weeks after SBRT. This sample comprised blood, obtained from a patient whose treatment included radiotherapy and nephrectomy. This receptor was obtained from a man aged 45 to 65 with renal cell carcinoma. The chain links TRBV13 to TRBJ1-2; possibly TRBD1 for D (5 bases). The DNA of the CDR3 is TGTGCCAGCAGCTTCCCAGGGAGTTCGAGGGATGGCTACACCTTC. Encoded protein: CASSFPGSSRDGYTF.